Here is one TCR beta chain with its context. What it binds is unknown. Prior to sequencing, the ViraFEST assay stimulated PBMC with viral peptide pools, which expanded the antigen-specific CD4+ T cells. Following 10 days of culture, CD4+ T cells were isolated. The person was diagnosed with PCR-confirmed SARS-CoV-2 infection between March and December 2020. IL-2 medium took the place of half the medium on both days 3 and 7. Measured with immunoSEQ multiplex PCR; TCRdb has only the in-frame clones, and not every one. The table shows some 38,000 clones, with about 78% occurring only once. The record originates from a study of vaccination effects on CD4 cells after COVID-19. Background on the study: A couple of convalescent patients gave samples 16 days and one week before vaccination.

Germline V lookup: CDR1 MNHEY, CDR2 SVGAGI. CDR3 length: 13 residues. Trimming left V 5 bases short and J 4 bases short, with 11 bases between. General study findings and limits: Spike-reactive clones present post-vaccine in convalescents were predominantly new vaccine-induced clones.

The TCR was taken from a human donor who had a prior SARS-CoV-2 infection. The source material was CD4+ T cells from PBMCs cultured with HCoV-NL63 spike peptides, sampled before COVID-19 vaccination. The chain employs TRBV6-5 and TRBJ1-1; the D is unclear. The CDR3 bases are TGTGCCAGCAGTCGCGGGAGTCCCACTGAAGCTTTCTTT. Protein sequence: CASSRGSPTEAFF.